Sequencing of this T cell receptor beta chain was carried out in a study of T-cell memory formation after mild COVID-19. About the research overall: The study found TCR clusters largely donor specific. General observations from the study: Clones from the second wave (peaking day 37) had unconfirmed SARS-CoV-2 specificity. Whereas later expanders leaned CD4+, clones contracting day 15 to 85 showed a balanced CD4/CD8 makeup. That cross-reactive memory joined was suggested by some responding clones appearing in pre-infection memory.

V shed 7 bases and J shed 2 bases, with 11 bases lying between them. The germline V gene encodes CDR1 DFQATT and CDR2 SNEGSKA (reference sequence). The CDR3 sequence is 13 residues long. A remark on this clonotype: The target antigen is unknown.

Via MiXCR, TCRdb re-called the 5' RACE reads, giving one row per CDR3 protein. The sample records about 340,000 distinct CDR3 sequences, approximately 15% being singletons. Sequencing used PBMCs or a T cell subset sorted from them (not recorded which). The clonotype was recovered from a man aged 18 to 29 who had mild COVID-19 (a few samples of this study predate the infection). Cell type and time point are not known. The chain carries TRBV20-1 and TRBJ2-2, with D unclear. Here the CDR3 reads CSVGSSNTGELFF. As DNA, the CDR3 is TGCAGTGTGGGTAGCTCTAACACCGGGGAGCTGTTTTTT.